This TCR beta chain was retrieved from a study of blood T cell repertoires in COVID-19. Study-level information: Donors in Cohort 3 counted as recovered after two negative PCRs, clearance, or symptom resolution. The study drew acute and convalescent COVID-19 samples from the United States, Italy and Spain.

The CDR3 length is 13 residues. The germline CDR1 and CDR2 sequences are SGHTA and FQGNSA. V was trimmed by 4 bases and J by 4 bases, leaving 8 bases between them. As processed by the authors: Estimation of nucleated cell counts was performed using reference gene primer amplification. Data came from immunoSEQ multiplex PCR; TCRdb stores just in-frame clones and leaves some out. That table furnishes V, J and clone size, whereas the DNA furnished D and trimming. The sample carries 200,000 to 250,000 clones, 86% recorded once. The specimen was PBMCs or T cells enriched from blood (not recorded which). The chain has TRBV7-2 and TRBJ1-5, with D unclear. The receptor comes from a woman between 45 and 65 years old in a cohort exposed to, infected with or recovered from COVID-19 (not recorded which). CDR3 DNA: TGTGCCAGCAGCTGGCAGGAAAATCAGCCCCAGCATTTT. Protein sequence: CASSWQENQPQHF.